The subject of this entry is one T cell receptor (beta chain). Its antigen is unknown. The data derive from a study of T cells in localized non-small cell lung cancer. Regarding the study as a whole: Investigators sequenced only a single tumor region, leaving heterogeneity possible. The study detected a median about 50 of the top 100 tumor clones in adjacent lung. Uninvolved neighboring lung showed the greatest T cell clonality, exceeding tumor. There was an association of higher blood T cell density with longer overall survival.

V was pared by 5 bases and J by 2 bases, with 6 bases of the junction left unmatched. The CDR3 has 14 amino acids. The germline CDR1 and CDR2 sequences are SNHLY and FYNNEI. Here immunoSEQ multiplex PCR was the method, and the copy in TCRdb shows in-frame clones only, minus some. In the table there are about 77,000 clones, around 90% of which are singletons. The J gene is TRBJ2-7, the V gene TRBV2, with 7 positions matching TRBD2. This TCR was recovered from a woman aged 40-75 years with stage I squamous cell lung carcinoma. Sequencing used peripheral blood, obtained before any cancer treatment. CDR3 sequence (DNA): TGTGCCAGCAGTAGGACTAGTACAACCTACGAGCAGTACTTC. Translating it yields CASSRTSTTYEQYF.